This T cell receptor (beta chain) was sequenced in a study of blood T cell repertoires in COVID-19. About the research overall: Donors in the United States, Italy and Spain gave samples during acute or convalescent COVID-19. The cDNA or gDNA used as material had been derived from T cells, B-cell-depleted T cells, or PBMCs.

Germline V gene lookup returns CDR1 GTSNPN and CDR2 SVGIG (reference sequence). With 5 bases clipped from V and 0 bases from J, the junction kept 9 bases outside the gene matches. The CDR3 length is 15 residues. Original data processing: Amplified reference gene primers provided the basis for estimating nucleated cell counts. The assay was immunoSEQ multiplex PCR, and TCRdb's table has in-frame clones only and misses some. The V and J calls and the clone size are those of that table, but D and trimming were determined from the DNA. The profile covers a few hundred thousand clones, with more than 65% appearing a single time and around 2% taken by the ten largest.

The chain is built from TRBV30 and TRBJ1-2; 7 bases are shared with TRBD1. This sequence originates from a woman aged 55-75 years with acute or convalescent COVID-19. The specimen sequenced was peripheral blood. The CDR3 spells CAWARGGLANYGYTF. CDR3 nucleotide sequence: TGTGCCTGGGCGAGAGGGGGCTTAGCTAACTATGGCTACACCTTC.